This entry lists 22 T cell receptor beta chains sequenced from one sample in a study of long-term antiretroviral therapy in people with HIV. The immunoSEQ assay was v3.0, run at survey level. Repertoires were generated with immunoSEQ multiplex PCR, while TCRdb's copy carries only in-frame clones and drops some. Of fewer than 30,000 clones listed, around 85% are singletons. The material was unsorted PBMCs, obtained 0.7 years before starting antiretroviral therapy. These TCRs come from a man between 25 and 39 years old with HIV.

This clone was picked up a small number of times. This rearrangement joins TRBV7-8 to TRBJ1-6; unclear D gene. Germline V lookup: CDR1 SGHVS, CDR2 FQNEAQ. Trimming left V 4 bases short and J 7 bases short, with 20 bases between. This CDR3 contains 17 residues. CDR3 region: CASSSIGSGLRNSPLHF. In nucleotides, the CDR3 is TGTGCCAGCAGCTCGATAGGGTCGGGGTTGCGCAATTCACCCCTCCACTTT.

This chain connects TRBV28 to TRBJ2-7, with a possible D match to TRBD1 (5 bases). Germline assignment: CDR1 MDHEN and CDR2 SYDVKM. Trimming left V 5 bases short and J 0 bases short, with 8 bases between. The CDR3 is 13 amino acids. In nucleotides, the CDR3 is TGTGCCAGCAGTGCGGACACCTCCTACGAGCAGTACTTC. Its protein product is CASSADTSYEQYF.

J is TRBJ2-1 and V is TRBV19, with 10 bases aligning to TRBD2. CDR3 length: 18 residues. Germline V gene data show CDR1 as LNHDA and CDR2 as SQIVND (reference sequence). Germline trimming cut 5 bases from V and 3 bases from J; bases unmatched to any gene: 13. The CDR3 bases are TGTGCCAGTAGTTCCACCCCAAGACTAGCGGGCGGCTACAATGAGCAGTTCTTC. This translates into CASSSTPRLAGGYNEQFF. The full variable domain, with the rest looked up from reference TRBV19 and TRBJ2-1, is DGGITQSPKYLFRKEGQNVTLSCEQNLNHDAMYWYRQDPGQGLRLIYYSQIVNDFQKGDIAEGYSVSREKKESFPLTVTSAQKNPTAFYLCASSSTPRLAGGYNEQFFGPGTRLTVL.

This sequence joins TRBV5-1 and TRBJ2-1; 10 nucleotides agree with TRBD2. The CDR3 has 17 amino acids. CDR1 is SGHRS and CDR2 is YFSETQ in the germline V gene. Trimming took 4 bases from V and 0 from J; bases not matched to a gene: 7. The CDR3 protein is CASSPGLAASSYNEQFF. The CDR3 DNA reads as TGCGCCAGCAGCCCAGGACTAGCGGCTAGCTCCTACAATGAGCAGTTCTTC. Full variable domain (outside the CDR3, taken from reference TRBV5-1 and TRBJ2-1): KAGVTQTPRYLIKTRGQQVTLSCSPISGHRSVSWYQQTPGQGLQFLFEYFSETQRNKGNFPGRFSGRQFSNSRSEMNVSTLELGDSALYLCASSPGLAASSYNEQFFGPGTRLTVL.

The chain carries TRBV27 and TRBJ1-1; D is perhaps TRBD1 (6 bases). V lost 3 bases, J lost 1 base, and 9 bases lay in between. Germline V lookup: CDR1 MNHEY, CDR2 SMNVEV (reference sequence). The CDR3 is made up of 14 amino acids. The CDR3 is CASSFIQGNTEAFF. CDR3 bases: TGTGCCAGCAGTTTCATACAGGGGAACACTGAAGCTTTCTTT.

The chain links TRBV27 to TRBJ2-5; tentatively, D is TRBD2 (6 bases). Trimming left V 6 bases short and J 5 bases short, with 16 bases between. The germline V gene encodes CDR1 MNHEY and CDR2 SMNVEV (reference sequence). The CDR3 length is 14 residues. The chain's CDR3 is CASRRDLGRETQYF. CDR3 DNA sequence: TGTGCCAGCAGGAGGGACTTGGGAAGGGAGACCCAGTACTTC.

The rearrangement joins TRBV7-2 to TRBJ2-2; D perhaps matches TRBD2 (6 bases). The CDR3 runs 15 residues. The germline gives CDR1 SGHTA, CDR2 FQGNSA. V was cut by 1 base and J by 5 bases, with 11 bases left in between. The CDR3 bases are TGTGCCAGCAGCTTAGGGCGGGGTCGGACCGGGGAGCTGTTTTTT. Its translation: CASSLGRGRTGELFF.

The chain combines TRBV28 with TRBJ1-6; 8 nucleotides agree with TRBD1. The CDR3 is 16 residues long. Per germline, CDR1 MDHEN and CDR2 SYDVKM. V was clipped by 2 bases and J by 4 bases; unmatched bases: 4. The chain's CDR3 is CASSLTGGSYNSPLHF. The DNA for the CDR3 is TGTGCCAGCAGTTTAACAGGGGGTAGTTATAATTCACCCCTCCACTTT.

Only one count was recorded for this clone. The V call is TRBV5-1, the J call TRBJ2-3; D is possibly TRBD2 (7 bases). Germline V gene data show CDR1 as SGHRS and CDR2 as YFSETQ. The CDR3 totals 14 residues. The V and J ends lost 2 bases and 5 bases respectively, with 12 bases between them. In DNA form, the CDR3 reads TGCGCCAGCAGCTTCGGGGGGCGCGGAGATACGCAGTATTTT. It encodes CASSFGGRGDTQYF.

This chain uses TRBV2 with TRBJ1-6, with 7 bases aligning to TRBD1. The CDR3 is 14 residues long. Trimming removed 4 bases from V and 10 bases from J; junction bases left unmatched: 7. Germline loops: CDR1 SNHLY, CDR2 FYNNEI. CDR3 sequence: CASSAAGGGSPLHF. The DNA of the CDR3 is TGTGCCAGCAGTGCGGCAGGGGGTGGATCACCCCTCCACTTT.

The chain carries TRBV10-2 and TRBJ1-5, with a tentative D call TRBD1 (6 bases). Germline V gene data show CDR1 as WSHSY and CDR2 as SAAADI. This CDR3 contains 15 residues. Deletions cut 6 bases from V and 5 bases from J, with 17 bases between. CDR3 DNA sequence: TGCGCCAGCAGCTCCGGGACAAGGGTTGATCAGCCCCAGCATTTT. This translates into CASSSGTRVDQPQHF.

The chain has TRBV5-1 and TRBJ2-1; 7 positions agree with TRBD2. The length of the CDR3 is 17 residues. V was pared by 4 bases and J by 0 bases, with 10 bases of the junction left unmatched. CDR1 and CDR2 (germline): SGHRS, YFSETQ. DNA for the CDR3: TGCGCCAGCAGCCCGGATTTCGGGGGGAGCTCCTACAATGAGCAGTTCTTC. Amino acid sequence: CASSPDFGGSSYNEQFF.

This chain joins TRBV10-3 and TRBJ2-1; D might be TRBD1 (5 bases). The CDR3 sequence is 16 residues long. Germline CDR1 and CDR2: ENHRY and SYGVKD. V lost 4 bases, J lost 0 bases, and 13 bases lay in between. CDR3 in DNA: TGTGCCATCAGTGTCCTGGGGCTAGACTCCTACAATGAGCAGTTCTTC. This encodes CAISVLGLDSYNEQFF.

The chain is built from TRBV14 and TRBJ2-7; D gene ambiguous. With 4 bases removed from V and 3 bases from J, the gap between germline ends came to 7 bases. CDR1 is SGHDN and CDR2 is FVKESK in the germline V gene. The CDR3 runs to 12 residues. For the CDR3, the DNA is TGTGCCAGCAGCCCGGCCCACTACGAGCAGTACTTC. Translated: CASSPAHYEQYF.

CDR3 nucleotides: TGCGCCAGCAGCCAAGATCCACAGGCCGGAGGAACTGAAGCTTTCTTT. Its protein product is CASSQDPQAGGTEAFF. This chain connects TRBV4-3 to TRBJ1-1; tentatively, D is TRBD1 (5 bases). With 0 bases removed from V and 5 bases from J, the gap between germline ends came to 16 bases. The CDR3 has 16 residues. CDR1 and CDR2 (germline): LGHNA, YSLEER.

This sequence joins TRBV7-6 and TRBJ2-1; 9 bases align to TRBD1. V lost 5 bases, J lost 7 bases, and 9 bases stayed unmatched. The CDR3 covers 15 residues. CDR1 is SGHVS, CDR2 FNYEAQ, per germline. CDR3 sequence reads: CASSPRQGVGNEQFF. The CDR3 region has the DNA TGTGCCAGCAGCCCGCGACAGGGGGTGGGGAATGAGCAGTTCTTC.

This clone was picked up a small number of times. V and J are TRBV29-1 and TRBJ1-5, with 7 bases aligning to TRBD1. CDR3 length: 14 amino acids. CDR1 is SQVTM and CDR2 is ANQGSEA in the germline V gene. V lost 7 bases, J lost 6 bases, and 12 bases stayed unmatched. This CDR3 reads CSAAETGFGQPQHF. Here the CDR3 DNA reads TGCAGCGCCGCCGAGACAGGGTTTGGTCAGCCCCAGCATTTT.

This clone was seen only once. The gene calls are TRBV27 and TRBJ2-7, with a possible D match to TRBD1 (6 bases). CDR3 length: 13 residues. Trimming took off 7 bases at V and 1 base at J, with 11 bases between the two ends. Germline CDR1 reads MNHEY; CDR2 reads SMNVEV (reference sequence). The CDR3 loop is CASKKQGSYEQYF. CDR3 bases: TGTGCCAGCAAAAAACAGGGTTCCTACGAGCAGTACTTC.

This rearrangement joins TRBV5-6 to TRBJ1-1; 9 bases match TRBD1. Trimming removed 4 bases from V and 5 bases from J; junction bases left unmatched: 6. Per germline, CDR1 SGHDT and CDR2 YYEEEE. The CDR3 length is 14 residues. In nucleotides, the CDR3 is TGTGCCAGCAGCATACGGGACAGGGAGACTGAAGCTTTCTTT. Its translation is CASSIRDRETEAFF.

The chain couples TRBV10-3 to TRBJ1-1; a weak D match, TRBD1 (6 bases). CDR3 length: 14 residues. Germline loops: CDR1 ENHRY, CDR2 SYGVKD. V lost 6 bases and J 2 bases, leaving 13 bases between the germline ends. The CDR3 DNA reads as TGTGCCATCAGGATGGGGGGCGGTAACACTGAAGCTTTCTTT. It encodes CAIRMGGGNTEAFF.

Only one count was recorded for this clone. V usage is TRBV25-1 and J usage is TRBJ2-1; D unresolved. Trimming removed 6 bases at V and 10 bases at J, with 16 bases between. The CDR3 contains 13 residues. Looked up from germline, CDR1 is MGHDK and CDR2 is SYGVNS. The CDR3 coding sequence is TGTGCCAGCAGCCCCCCCCCATACCGGGAGCAGTTCTTC. Translated: CASSPPPYREQFF.

CDR3 sequence: CASSRGTDPYNEQFF. As DNA, the CDR3 is TGTGCCAGCAGCCGGGGGACAGACCCCTACAATGAGCAGTTCTTC. The rearrangement links TRBV7-9 to TRBJ2-1; weak D call: TRBD1 (7 bases). CDR3 length: 15 residues. Germline CDR1 is SEHNR and CDR2 is FQNEAQ (reference sequence). V lost 5 bases and J 2 bases, leaving 13 bases between the germline ends.